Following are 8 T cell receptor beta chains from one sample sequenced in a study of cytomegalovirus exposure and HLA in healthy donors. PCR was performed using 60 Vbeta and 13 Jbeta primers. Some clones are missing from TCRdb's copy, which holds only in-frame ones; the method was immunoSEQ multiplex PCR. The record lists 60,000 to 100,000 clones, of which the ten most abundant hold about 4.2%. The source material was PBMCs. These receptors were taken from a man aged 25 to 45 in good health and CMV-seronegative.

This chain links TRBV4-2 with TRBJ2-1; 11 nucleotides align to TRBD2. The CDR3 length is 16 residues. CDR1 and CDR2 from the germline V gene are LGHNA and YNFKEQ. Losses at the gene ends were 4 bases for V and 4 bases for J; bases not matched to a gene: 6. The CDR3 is CASSPGTSGEYNEQFF. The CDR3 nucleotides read TGTGCCAGCAGCCCAGGGACTAGCGGAGAATACAATGAGCAGTTCTTC.

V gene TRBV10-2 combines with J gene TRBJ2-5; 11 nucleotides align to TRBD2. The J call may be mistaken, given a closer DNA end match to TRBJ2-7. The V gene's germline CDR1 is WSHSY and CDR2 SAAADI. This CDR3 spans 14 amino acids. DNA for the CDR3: TGCGCCAGCAGTGCTAGCGGGAGGTTCTACGAGCAGTACTTC. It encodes CASSASGRFYEQYF.

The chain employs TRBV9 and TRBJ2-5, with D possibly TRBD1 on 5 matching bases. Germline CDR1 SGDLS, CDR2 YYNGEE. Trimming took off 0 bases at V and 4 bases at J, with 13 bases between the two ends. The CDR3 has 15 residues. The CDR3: CASSVGTDIGETQYF. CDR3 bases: TGTGCCAGCAGCGTAGGCACGGACATTGGAGAGACCCAGTACTTC.

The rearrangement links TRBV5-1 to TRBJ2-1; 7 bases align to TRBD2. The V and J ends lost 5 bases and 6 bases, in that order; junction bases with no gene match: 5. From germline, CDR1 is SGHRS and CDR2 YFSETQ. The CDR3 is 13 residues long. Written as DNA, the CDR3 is TGCGCCAGCAGTATGGGGGAGGGCAATGAGCAGTTCTTC. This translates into CASSMGEGNEQFF.

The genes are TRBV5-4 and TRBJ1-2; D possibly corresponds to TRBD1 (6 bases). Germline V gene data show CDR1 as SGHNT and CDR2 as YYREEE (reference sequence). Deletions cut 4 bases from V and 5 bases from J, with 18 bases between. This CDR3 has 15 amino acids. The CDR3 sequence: CASSQRGGPYYGYTF. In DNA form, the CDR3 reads TGTGCCAGCAGCCAGCGCGGGGGCCCTTATTATGGCTACACCTTC.

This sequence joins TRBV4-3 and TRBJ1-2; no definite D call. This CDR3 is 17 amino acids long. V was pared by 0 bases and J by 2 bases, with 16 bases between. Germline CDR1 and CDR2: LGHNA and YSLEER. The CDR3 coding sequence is TGCGCCAGCAGCCAAGATATTGCCCCCGAAAGCAACTATGGCTACACCTTC. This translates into CASSQDIAPESNYGYTF.

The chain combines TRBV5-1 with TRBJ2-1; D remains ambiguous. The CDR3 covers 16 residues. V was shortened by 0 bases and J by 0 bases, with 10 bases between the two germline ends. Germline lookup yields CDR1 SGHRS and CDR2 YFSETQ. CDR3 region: CASSLVGDGSYNEQFF. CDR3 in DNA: TGCGCCAGCAGCTTGGTGGGCGATGGCTCCTACAATGAGCAGTTCTTC.

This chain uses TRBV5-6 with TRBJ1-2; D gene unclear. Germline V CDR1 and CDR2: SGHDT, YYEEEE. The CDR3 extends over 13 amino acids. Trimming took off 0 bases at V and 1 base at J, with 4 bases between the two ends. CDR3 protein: CASSLEHNYGYTF. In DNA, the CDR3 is TGTGCCAGCAGCTTGGAACATAACTATGGCTACACCTTC.